This entry lists 12 T cell receptor beta chains sequenced from one sample in a study of cytomegalovirus exposure and HLA in healthy donors. 13 Jbeta primers and 60 Vbeta primers were used for the PCR. Generated by immunoSEQ multiplex PCR, the TCRdb table keeps only in-frame clones and is missing some. Recorded for this sample: around 74,000 clones. The material sequenced was PBMCs. The receptor set was obtained from a man over 45 in good health and CMV-seropositive.

The V call is TRBV7-9, the J call TRBJ2-7; D might be TRBD1 (5 bases). Germline CDR1 SEHNR, CDR2 FQNEAQ (reference sequence). Trimming removed 5 bases from V and 7 bases from J, with 21 bases in between. The CDR3 spans 15 residues. CDR3 in amino acids: CASSHNYWIPGEQYF. In DNA, the CDR3 is TGTGCCAGCAGCCACAATTACTGGATCCCAGGGGAGCAGTACTTC.

V and J are TRBV6-5 and TRBJ2-2; D call uncertain. The CDR3 is made up of 15 amino acids. V was pared by 3 bases and J by 1 base, with 9 bases between. Germline V gives CDR1 MNHEY, CDR2 SVGAGI. The CDR3 region is CASSYHAGNTGELFF. The CDR3 DNA reads as TGTGCCAGCAGTTATCATGCAGGGAACACCGGGGAGCTGTTTTTT.

With regard to this clone: A junction boundary mismatches the germline segment, possibly from a read error. This chain links TRBV5-4 with TRBJ1-2; TRBD1 matches at 7 bases. The CDR3 length is 13 residues. Germline V gene lookup returns CDR1 SGHNT and CDR2 YYREEE (reference sequence). CDR3 loop: CASSLGQIEGYTF. The CDR3 nucleotides read TGTGCCAGCAGTTTGGGACAGATAGAAGGCTACACCTTC.

The chain carries TRBV7-2 and TRBJ1-2, with 10 bases matching TRBD1. Unmatched junction bases numbered 4, after V lost 3 bases and J lost 6 bases. The CDR3 consists of 14 residues. From germline, CDR1 is SGHTA and CDR2 FQGNSA. The CDR3 loop reads CASSFRTGGNGYTF. In nucleotides, the CDR3 is TGTGCCAGCAGCTTTAGGACAGGGGGTAATGGCTACACCTTC.

The V gene is TRBV6-1, the J gene TRBJ1-5; 7 positions agree with TRBD1. This CDR3 spans 16 amino acids. V shed 3 bases, J shed 6 bases, and the junction held 11 bases outside the gene matches. Germline V gives CDR1 MNHNS, CDR2 SASEGT. CDR3 sequence (DNA): TGTGCCAGCAGTGAGTTCAGGGGGGAGGTTGGTCAGCCCCAGCATTTT. Protein sequence: CASSEFRGEVGQPQHF.

The chain joins TRBV5-1 to TRBJ2-7, with TRBD1 matching over 9 bases. Germline trimming cut 5 bases from V and 4 bases from J; bases unmatched to any gene: 19. The CDR3 extends over 18 amino acids. Germline loops: CDR1 SGHRS, CDR2 YFSETQ. CDR3 sequence reads: CASSSSPIPGQGTYEQYF. DNA of the CDR3: TGCGCCAGCAGTTCGTCTCCTATACCGGGACAGGGTACGTACGAGCAGTACTTC.

The chain links TRBV7-2 to TRBJ2-1; TRBD1 matches 9 bases. Germline V gives CDR1 SGHTA, CDR2 FQGNSA. V shed 4 bases and J 2 bases; nucleotides not matched to a gene: 3. The CDR3 contains 15 residues. CDR3 sequence: CASSSGTGTYNEQFF. The DNA for the CDR3 is TGTGCCAGCAGCTCCGGGACAGGGACCTACAATGAGCAGTTCTTC.

The rearrangement links TRBV5-1 to TRBJ2-5; 11 positions agree with TRBD1. Trimming took 5 bases from V and 2 from J; bases not matched to a gene: 5. The CDR3 runs to 15 residues. Germline CDR1 and CDR2: SGHRS and YFSETQ. CDR3 in amino acids: CASSFGTGGQETQYF. The CDR3 bases are TGCGCCAGCAGTTTCGGGACAGGGGGGCAAGAGACCCAGTACTTC.

V gene TRBV2 combines with J gene TRBJ2-3; 15 nucleotides align to TRBD2. After removal of 4 bases from V and 5 bases from J, the junction contained 4 bases not matched to a gene. From germline, CDR1 is SNHLY and CDR2 FYNNEI. The length of the CDR3 is 16 residues. CDR3 sequence reads: CASSVRTSGGGDTQYF. CDR3 bases: TGTGCCAGCAGTGTCCGGACTAGCGGGGGGGGAGATACGCAGTATTTT.

The chain employs TRBV28 and TRBJ1-5; 8 bases fit TRBD1. With 1 base clipped from V and 2 bases from J, the junction kept 7 bases outside the gene matches. The CDR3 is 17 residues long. Germline V gives CDR1 MDHEN, CDR2 SYDVKM. The CDR3 DNA is TGTGCCAGCAGTTTATTCAGAGGACAGGGAGGCAATCAGCCCCAGCATTTT. This translates into CASSLFRGQGGNQPQHF.

This chain connects TRBV10-3 to TRBJ1-1; the D is unclear. Germline V gene sequence: CDR1 ENHRY, CDR2 SYGVKD. The CDR3 runs to 15 residues. The V gene lost 0 bases and the J gene lost 4 bases, with 12 bases spanning the gap. The CDR3 spells CAISESWEVTTEAFF. The CDR3 DNA reads TGTGCCATCAGTGAGTCCTGGGAGGTAACCACTGAAGCTTTCTTT.

The DNA for the CDR3 is TGCGCCAGCAGCTTGTCGACAGTACAAGAGACCCAGTACTTC. Protein sequence: CASSLSTVQETQYF. The V and J genes are TRBV5-1 and TRBJ2-5; the D gene is possibly TRBD1 (5 bases). The CDR3 loop spans 14 amino acids. V gave up 1 base and J gave up 2 bases, with 9 bases separating them. Germline CDR1 reads SGHRS; CDR2 reads YFSETQ. Variable domain in full (rest from reference TRBV5-1 and TRBJ2-5): KAGVTQTPRYLIKTRGQQVTLSCSPISGHRSVSWYQQTPGQGLQFLFEYFSETQRNKGNFPGRFSGRQFSNSRSEMNVSTLELGDSALYLCASSLSTVQETQYFGPGTRLLVL.